The source of this TCR beta chain is a study of shared clonotypes between healthy human individuals. Study information: Researchers drew samples from two women and three men aged 18 to 49. Every donor yielded three CD4 naive, three CD4 memory, two CD8 naive and one CD8 memory plate. Findings and caveats of the study: The small donor group covered limited genetic and exposure diversity.

Clones were sequenced by immunoSEQ multiplex PCR, and TCRdb holds only the in-frame ones, with some missing. The repertoire holds roughly 2 million clones, with about 95% as singletons. The naive CD8 population came from CD45RO-negative cells selected for CCR7, without terminally differentiated effector memory CD45RA+ cells. This clone was counted a single time. Its matching antigen is unknown. This CDR3 contains 13 residues. CDR1 and CDR2 from the germline V gene are PRHDT and FYEKMQ (reference sequence). J lost 5 bases, V lost 3 bases, and 3 bases had no gene match. The receptor comes from a man aged 18 to 29 in good health. Sequencing was performed on naive CD8+ T cells sorted from blood. This rearrangement joins TRBV13 to TRBJ1-1, with TRBD1 matching over 7 bases. The CDR3 nucleotides read TGTGCCAGCAGCTTTGACAGGGTTACTGAAGCTTTCTTT. Encoded protein: CASSFDRVTEAFF.